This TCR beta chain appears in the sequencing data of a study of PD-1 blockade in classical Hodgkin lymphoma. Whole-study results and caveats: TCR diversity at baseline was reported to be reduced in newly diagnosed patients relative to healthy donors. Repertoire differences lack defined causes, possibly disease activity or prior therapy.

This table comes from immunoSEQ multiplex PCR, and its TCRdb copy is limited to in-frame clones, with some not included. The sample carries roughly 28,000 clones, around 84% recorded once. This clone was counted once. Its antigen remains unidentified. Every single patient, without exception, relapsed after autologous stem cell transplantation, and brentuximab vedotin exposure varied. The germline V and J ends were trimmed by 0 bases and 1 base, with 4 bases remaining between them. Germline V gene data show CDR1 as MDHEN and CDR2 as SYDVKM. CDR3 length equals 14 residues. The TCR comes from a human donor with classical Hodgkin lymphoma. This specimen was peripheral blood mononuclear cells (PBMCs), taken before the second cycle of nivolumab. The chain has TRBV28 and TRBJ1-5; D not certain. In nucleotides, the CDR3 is TGTGCCAGCAGTTTATGGGTCAGCAATCAGCCCCAGCATTTT. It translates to CASSLWVSNQPQHF.